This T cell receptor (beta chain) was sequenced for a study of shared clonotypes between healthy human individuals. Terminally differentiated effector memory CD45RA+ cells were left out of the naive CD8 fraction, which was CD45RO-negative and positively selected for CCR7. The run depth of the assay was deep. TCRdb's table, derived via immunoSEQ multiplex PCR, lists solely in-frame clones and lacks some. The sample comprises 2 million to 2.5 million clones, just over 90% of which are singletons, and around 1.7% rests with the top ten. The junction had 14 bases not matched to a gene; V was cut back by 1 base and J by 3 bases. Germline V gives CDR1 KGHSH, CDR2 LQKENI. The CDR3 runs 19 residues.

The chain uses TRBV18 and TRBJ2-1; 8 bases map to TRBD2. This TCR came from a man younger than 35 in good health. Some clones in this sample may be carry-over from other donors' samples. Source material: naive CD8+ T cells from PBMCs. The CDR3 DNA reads TGTGCCAGCTCACCACTTGGCCTAGCGGGCGTCGTCAACTACAATGAGCAGTTCTTC. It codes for CASSPLGLAGVVNYNEQFF.